This T cell receptor (beta chain) originates from a study of OX40 agonist ivuxolimab in advanced cancers. As regards this clone: Its antigen remains unidentified.

The CDR3 has 13 amino acids. J was trimmed by 3 bases and V by 4 bases; bases with no gene match: 1. The germline gives CDR1 LNHDA, CDR2 SQIVND (reference sequence). Sequenced by immunoSEQ multiplex PCR; TCRdb stores in-frame clones only, minus some. The sample lists almost 90,000 clones, more than 75% seen once, with under 2% in the top ten. Study observations and caveats: On average, CD8+ T cells had more expanded clones than CD4+.

The chain employs TRBV19 and TRBJ2-3, with 7 nucleotides matching TRBD1. The clonotype was recovered from an adult with an advanced solid tumor such as melanoma, head and neck, liver or kidney cancer. This specimen consisted of CD4+ or CD8+ T cells sorted from blood, obtained in a trial of the OX40 agonist ivuxolimab. DNA for the CDR3: TGTGCCAGTAGTAACAGGGGAACAGATACGCAGTATTTT. It specifies CASSNRGTDTQYF.